This TCR beta chain was documented in a study of OX40 agonist ivuxolimab in advanced cancers. Study information: Patients treated during dose escalation were battling hepatocellular carcinoma, melanoma, renal cell or head and neck cancer. Participants averaged 60 years of age (range roughly 23 to 90) and were around 80% male.

CDR1 and CDR2 from the germline V gene are MDHEN and SYDVKM. CDR3 length: 17 amino acids. The V end was cut by 1 base, the J end by 0 bases, with 16 bases between. The table came from immunoSEQ multiplex PCR; TCRdb's copy has only in-frame clones and leaves some out. The data show some 60,000 clones, approximately 80% seen once. Details on this clone: Antigen specificity is unknown.

Points from the study as a whole: In the 0.1 to 3.0 mg/kg range, CD4+ and CD8+ blood T cells had expanded clonally by week 6.

This specimen consisted of CD4+ or CD8+ T cells sorted from blood, obtained in a trial of the OX40 agonist ivuxolimab. The clonotype comes from an adult with an advanced solid tumor such as melanoma, head and neck, liver or kidney cancer. J is TRBJ2-7 and V is TRBV28; no reliable D call. CDR3 DNA: TGTGCCAGCAGTTTATCCGTAACAGTTCCTCTCTCCTACGAGCAGTACTTC. As protein: CASSLSVTVPLSYEQYF.